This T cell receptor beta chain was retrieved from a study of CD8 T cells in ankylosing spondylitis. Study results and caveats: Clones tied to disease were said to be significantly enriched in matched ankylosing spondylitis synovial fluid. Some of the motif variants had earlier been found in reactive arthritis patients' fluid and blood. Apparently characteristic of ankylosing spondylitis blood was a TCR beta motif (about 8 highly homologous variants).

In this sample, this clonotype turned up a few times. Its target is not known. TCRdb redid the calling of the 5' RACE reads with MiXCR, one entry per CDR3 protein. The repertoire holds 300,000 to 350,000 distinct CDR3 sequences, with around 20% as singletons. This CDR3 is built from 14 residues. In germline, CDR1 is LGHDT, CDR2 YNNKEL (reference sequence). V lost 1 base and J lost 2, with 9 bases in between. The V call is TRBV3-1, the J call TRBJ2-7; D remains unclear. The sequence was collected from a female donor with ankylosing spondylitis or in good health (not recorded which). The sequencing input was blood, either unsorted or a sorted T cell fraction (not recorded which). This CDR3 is CASSQGNAAYEQYF. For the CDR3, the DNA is TGTGCCAGCAGCCAAGGCAACGCAGCCTACGAGCAGTACTTC.